This T cell receptor beta chain was recorded in a study of shared clonotypes between healthy human individuals (dated by TCRdb to about 2020). Regarding the study in general: A couple of women and a few men aged 18 to 49 years were included in the cohort. To increase sequencing depth and limit assay-specific biases, different laboratories used diverse techniques to prepare libraries and sequence TCR repertoires. For each donor, three plates each were used for CD4 naive and CD4 memory, two plates were used for CD8 naive, and one plate was used for CD8 memory. Per donor, leukapheresis produced somewhere between about 0.8 and 9 billion PBMCs. Blood TCR repertoires of five healthy adults were deeply sequenced to estimate repertoire size and the extent of clonotype sharing between individuals.

For this clone: The antigen this receptor binds is unknown. One base away there is no much larger clone; base qualities are not given.

V ends up 0 bases short and J 4 bases short, with an unmatched junction base count of 5. CDR3 length: 16 amino acids, cysteine to phenylalanine. The read is trimmed to its CDR3 DNA, 48 bases read in frame from base 1. CDR1 and CDR2, looked up from the germline V gene (reference sequence), are SGHNT and YYREEE. The donors were healthy, HIV-negative adults who had no recently reported acute infections or vaccinations. Every donor was a Caucasian adult residing in Nashville, Tennessee, USA. CD4+ T cells were enriched by magnetic negative selection; naive cells were then positively selected on CD45RA, and the negative fraction formed the memory subset. Blood was obtained by leukapheresis, after which PBMCs were separated by Ficoll-Histopaque density gradient centrifugation and cryopreserved in liquid nitrogen vapor phase. Analytical flow cytometry was used to check the purity and quantity of every magnetically sorted T cell population. From each sorted fraction, genomic DNA was isolated and quantified by UV absorbance on a Nanodrop 2000c.

Overall study results and their limits: Rarefaction of sorted-subset datasets indicated incomplete sequencing despite the large sequencing depth. Because the study included a small number of donors, the genetic and exposure-history diversity represented was limited. Across a few donors, about 4.5% of naive CD4, approximately 3.6% of naive CD8, 2% to 2.5% of memory CD4, and approximately 0.4% of memory CD8 clonotypes were shared. Naive subsets generally had larger estimated clonotype richness than memory subsets did. Sampling was restricted to blood, and TCR repertoires in tissue are likely to differ from TCR repertoires in blood. Pairwise subsampling led to the expectation that sequencing depth would affect the degree of clonotype sharing among donors. Higher generation probabilities were observed for clonotypes shared by all four sorted-subset donors than for non-shared clonotypes.

Using the deep immunoSEQ assay, TCR CDR3 regions were amplified from genomic DNA by multiplex PCR. For each cell subset, the extracted genomic DNA was distributed evenly across all wells of several immunoSEQ 96-well plates, and each plate served as one replicate. For sorted subsets, around 200 ng genomic DNA, equal to about 30,000 T cell genomes, was loaded into each replicate PCR. Purified libraries were measured with a Qubit 3.0 fluorometer, size-checked on a Bioanalyzer 2100, and measured again with the KAPA Library Quantification kit. A separate single-read 150-cycle Illumina NextSeq 550 flow cell was used to sequence each immunoSEQ 96-well plate. The study's own analysis went as follows. The immunoSEQ output contained only junctional sequences without quality scores, so filtering could not match that applied to full-length reads. Sequences were annotated with PyIR, a Python wrapper for IgBLAST v1.9, and V/J genes and CDR3 were assigned using IMGT germline references. Reads were filtered out if the reads had weak V/J assignments (E-value above 1e-6), no CDR3, stop codons, out-of-frame junctions, or ambiguous translated residues. A V3J clonotype was defined by an identical inferred V gene, J gene, and CDR3 amino acid sequence. Percentage overlap between repertoires was calculated by dividing the number of shared unique clonotypes by the size of the smaller repertoire. Repertoire richness was assessed with RTK rarefaction, the Chao1 estimator, and Recon v2.1 estimates of unobserved clonotypes. OLGA was used to compute generation probabilities for all TCRbeta clonotypes that the gDNA method yielded from a few donors. TCRdb carries this immuneACCESS record with in-frame sequences only. Its versions omit some clonotypes, under half of them owing to an unresolved V gene in the studies checked, with the rest unexplained. V and J calls and clone size are copied from that table; D and trimming were computed from the DNA. This sample is represented by 1.4 million to 1.5 million clones; around 97% of them were singletons. Of the sample, about 1.2% falls within the top ten clones.

The receptor's source is a man in his thirties or forties in good health. Sequencing was carried out using naive CD4+ T cells sorted from blood. Explained via the paper, the cell subset or site label denotes: CD45RA+ positively selected. Here the chain combines TRBV5-4 and TRBJ2-1; 9 nucleotides in the junction match TRBD2. Here is the DNA: TGTGCCAGCAGCTTGGAAGGCGGGGGGGTATACAATGAGCAGTTCTTC. It specifies CASSLEGGGVYNEQFF.